This TCR beta chain was found in a study of high-grade serous ovarian cancer treatment subgroups. As for the study in general: Each sample yielded on average about 7,000 unique TCR beta rearrangements from around 14,000 reads. Overall study findings and caveats: Repertoire similarity ranged roughly 0.1 to 0.79 between tumors of one patient. Bulk tumor TCR sequencing gave no spatial information.

Tumor tissue was taken before any definitive surgery or chemotherapy was given. The CDR3 is 16 amino acids. Germline values: CDR1 SGDLS, CDR2 YYNGEE. V lost 0 bases to trimming and J lost 2 bases; unmatched junction nucleotides: 2. Data came from immunoSEQ multiplex PCR; TCRdb stores just in-frame clones and leaves some out. The table lists roughly 12,000 clones, around four fifths of them singletons, with around 6.6% in the top ten. A note on this clone: Its antigen remains unidentified.

The sample taken for sequencing was tumor tissue. This receptor was taken from a human donor with high-grade serous ovarian cancer. The chain has TRBV9 and TRBJ2-2, with 9 positions matching TRBD2. The CDR3 DNA is TGTGCCAGCAGCGTAGAAGCGGGAGGAAACACCGGGGAGCTGTTTTTT. It yields the protein CASSVEAGGNTGELFF.